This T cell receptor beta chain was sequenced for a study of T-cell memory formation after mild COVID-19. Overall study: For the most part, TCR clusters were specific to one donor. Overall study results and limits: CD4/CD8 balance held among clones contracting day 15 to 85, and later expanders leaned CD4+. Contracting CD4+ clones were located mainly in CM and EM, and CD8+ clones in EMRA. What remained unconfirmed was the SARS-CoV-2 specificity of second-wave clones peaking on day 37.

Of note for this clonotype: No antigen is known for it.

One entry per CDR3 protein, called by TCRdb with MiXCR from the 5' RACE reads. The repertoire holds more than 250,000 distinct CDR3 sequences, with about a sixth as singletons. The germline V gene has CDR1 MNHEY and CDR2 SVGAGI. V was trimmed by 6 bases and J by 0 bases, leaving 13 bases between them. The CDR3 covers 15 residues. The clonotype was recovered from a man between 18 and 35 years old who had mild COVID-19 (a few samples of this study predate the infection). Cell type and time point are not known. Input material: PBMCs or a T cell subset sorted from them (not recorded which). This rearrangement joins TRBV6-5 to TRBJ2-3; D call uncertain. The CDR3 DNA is TGTGCCAGCAGACTTACAAGTACTAGCACAGATACGCAGTATTTT. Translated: CASRLTSTSTDTQYF.